The clone carrying this TCR beta chain occurred many times. Its specificity is unknown. RNA transcripts provided the source from which TCR beta CDR3 regions were amplified. HTBI primers drove first-round RT-PCR of the TCR CDR3. Using its own MiXCR run on the multiplex PCR reads, TCRdb lists one record per CDR3 protein. The sample consists of under 350,000 distinct CDR3 sequences, approximately 15% of them appearing once. The data stem from a study of T cells in Graves' hyperthyroidism and ophthalmopathy. The study, taken as a whole, reports: Among thyroid clonotypes expanded above 0.001, most also appeared in blood. Ophthalmopathy prediction by the model preceded onset by a median 6.5 months.

Together with thyroid ultrasound, orbital computed tomography, serum thyroxine and TRAb, clinical symptoms were used for diagnoses. The CDR3 has 13 residues. Germline V lookup: CDR1 ENHRY, CDR2 SYGVKD. V was trimmed by 7 bases and J by 6 bases, leaving 13 bases between them. The chain recombines TRBV10-3 with TRBJ2-1, with D perhaps assigned TRBD1 or TRBD2 (5 bases each). The sequence came from an older woman with Graves' ophthalmopathy. The sequenced sample consisted of blood. The DNA for the CDR3 is TGTGCCATCAATGGGGGTTCGGGCAATGAGCAGTTCTTC. Translated, it gives CAINGGSGNEQFF.